This paragraph reports one TCR beta chain. Its antigen specificity is not known. No much larger clone is present one base from it, and per-base qualities are unavailable. The data belong to a study of response to subunit inactivated influenza vaccine (dated by TCRdb to 2016 to 2018). Describing the broader study: Deep quantitative profiling of the T cell receptor repertoire was used in the study to follow responses to a trivalent subunit inactivated influenza vaccine. The research as a whole found: The authors proposed that each seasonal influenza vaccination may bring in only a limited number of new T cells.

Reading the germline V gene (reference sequence) gives CDR1 DFQATT and CDR2 SNEGSKA. V is pared back by 0 bases and J by 4 bases, with 15 bases lying between the germline termini. Counted from cysteine to phenylalanine, this CDR3 has 15 amino acids. Only the CDR3 portion is preserved as DNA: 45 bases, with reading frame beginning at the first base. To prepare the library, RT-PCR was applied. Sequenced on an Illumina HiSeq 2500. The public reads were quality trimmed at Q25 with fastp and then assembled into clones with MiXCR by TCRdb, keeping productive beta chains. When rows share a CDR3 protein, they turn into one entry using the most common DNA and genes. The sample records 710,000 or so distinct CDR3 sequences, around 16% of which are singletons. Roughly 10% of the sample lies in the top ten.

The sequences come from PBMCs from blood, collected approximately 13 days after vaccination. This sequence was found in a man between 45 and 60 years old who received an inactivated influenza vaccine. Donor details come from another sample of the same person, matched by shared clones. This chain is built from TRBV20-1 and TRBJ2-5; TRBD1 could be the D gene, as 6 bases match. The bases are TGCAGTGCTAGAGAGGGTGGGGGCCTTAGAGAGACCCAGTACTTC. Its protein product is CSAREGGGLRETQYF.